Here is one T cell receptor (beta chain) with its context. This clonotype was observed many times. What this receptor recognizes is not known. No qualities accompany the bases; no much larger clone lies one base away. The sample is drawn from a study of human T cells and chemical hapten exposure (dated by TCRdb to about 2021). With regard to the full study: For sensitization, 2% DPC in acetone was applied to a 2 cm by 2 cm area of upper inner arm skin. Throughout the roughly 24-week study period, patients were also given weekly therapeutic DPC doses on the scalp. Patch testing on the upper back used Finn chambers containing 0.01% DPC, with scoring done after 6 days according to International Contact Dermatitis Research Group standards. The patient cohort, mostly female, included alopecia areata with under or over 50% scalp involvement, alopecia totalis and alopecia universalis. Libraries were pooled for sequencing, and per-sample TCR yields varied mainly because of small differences in library volumes within the pool. Peripheral blood TCR repertoire changes were tracked in vivo in alopecia patients during primary and secondary sensitization to the hapten diphenylcyclopropenone (DPC). Patient blood was sampled pre-sensitization (week 0) and at 2, 6 and about 24 weeks after DPC sensitization. Under 30 alopecia patients gave blood for TCR sequencing at one to four time points (pre-sensitization, 2, 6 and 24 weeks). The paper's findings and limits, for the study overall: No change with DPC sensitization was found in the number of TCRs above 1 in 1000 frequency, and no evidence of global repertoire structure alterations was found. A positive correlation was found between the number of PT1 expanded TCRs and patch test score, with significance reached at thresholds 8, 16 and 32 but not 4. Compared with pre-sensitization or healthy control sets, expanded TCRs formed significantly more large CDR3 similarity clusters, which is consistent with antigen-driven responses. After repeated subsampling, the strength of the expansion versus patch-test correlation and the threshold at which it became significant changed. All patients had alopecia, a presumed autoimmune disease, so their immune response might differ from that of healthy individuals.

Library creation used RACE. For sequencing, a NextSeq 500 was employed. During library preparation, unique molecular identifiers were attached to individual cDNA molecules so that TCRs could be counted quantitatively and reproducibly. From each blood RNA sample, both TCR alpha and TCR beta chains were sequenced. Per the original workflow: A median of roughly 98,000 TCRs per sample was observed, with a range of about 20,000 to 690,600. V, J and CDR3 annotation of the TCR reads was performed with the Decombinator software suite. To make PS versus PT1 abundance plots, every sample was subsampled to the same number of TCRs (28,000). Expanded TCRs were defined as absent before sensitization and observed at least eight times at the 2-week time point. In TCRdb, the public reads were trimmed at Q25 with fastp and aligned with MiXCR, with productive beta chains retained. Entries are consolidated by CDR3 protein sequence, retaining the most common genes and DNA. What appears here as the V and J calls and clone size reflects TCRdb's work, not the paper's. In this sample the table shows around 82,000 distinct CDR3 sequences, approximately 7% of which occur a single time. Of the sample, 1% to 1.5% falls within the top ten clones.

Spanning cysteine to phenylalanine, the CDR3 consists of 15 amino acids. CDR3 DNA only is kept here, 45 bases in frame from base 1. V is trimmed back by 4 bases and J by 2 bases, and the junction contains 3 bases that no gene match accounts for. The germline V gene (reference sequence) gives CDR1 as MNHEY and CDR2 as SMNVEV. The time point label for this specimen denotes: patch test 2, 6 weeks after DPC sensitization. Explained via the paper, the treatment or condition label denotes: therapeutic diphenylcyclopropenone sensitization with weekly scalp DPC. At each patch-test visit, blood was drawn before the patch test was applied. Eligible patients were aged 18 to 70, diagnosed with alopecia, deemed suitable for DPC therapy, and excluded if pregnant. Unfractionated whole blood was collected in Tempus Blood RNA tubes, and total RNA was extracted from that blood.

The TCR originated in a woman aged 25-40 years with alopecia areata. Some clones in this sample may be carry-over from other donors' samples. Sequenced material: whole blood, taken in connection with sensitization to the hapten diphenylcyclopropenone (DPC). The chain is assembled from TRBV27 and TRBJ2-1, and TRBD2 matches 9 of the central bases. The DNA sequence is as follows: TGTGCCAGCAGTTCAGCGGGGGGAACCTACAATGAGCAGTTCTTC. This yields the protein CASSSAGGTYNEQFF.